The source of this T cell receptor beta chain is a study of T cell responses to AZD1222 COVID-19 vaccine. Study conclusions and caveats: Recipients of AZD1222 seropositive at baseline numbered only 5 to 7. Clonal diversity may have been underestimated, and the donors were mostly white British, with more females than males.

Profiling relied on immunoSEQ multiplex PCR, and the TCRdb table lists in-frame clones only, not all of them. The sample lists about 160,000 clones, roughly 90% occurring once. Concerning this clone: Its antigen is still unknown.

Germline CDR1 is LGHDT and CDR2 is YNNKEL (reference sequence). Trimming took off 4 bases at V and 2 bases at J, with 26 bases between the two ends. The CDR3 has 20 residues. The material sequenced was peripheral blood, taken on day 0 of AZD1222 vaccination. This chain uses TRBV3-1 (or the pseudogene TRBV3-2) with TRBJ2-2, with a possible D match to TRBD2 (5 bases). The receptor was derived from an adult in good health. For the CDR3, the DNA is TGTGCCAGCAGCCGCCCGACTCTAAGCGCAGTAGCGTTAAACACCGGGGAGCTGTTTTTT. Protein sequence: CASSRPTLSAVALNTGELFF.